This TCR beta chain stems from a study of cytomegalovirus exposure and HLA in healthy donors. In the study overall: Later, an analysis reported that the 100 to 150 validation repertoires had used the same platform as the 500 to 750 first-cohort repertoires.

Using immunoSEQ multiplex PCR, the repertoire was profiled, and TCRdb retains in-frame clones only, with some absent. The table lists 150,000 to 200,000 clones, 80% to 85% of them singletons, with about 10% in the top ten. Trimming pared 2 bases from V and 1 base from J, leaving 5 bases between. The CDR3 extends over 13 amino acids. The V gene's germline CDR1 is ENHRY and CDR2 SYGVKD. This clone was seen a single time. The sequenced material came from PBMCs. The rearrangement links TRBV10-3 to TRBJ1-1, with D hard to call. This receptor was identified in a man aged 25 to 40 in good health and CMV-seropositive. CDR3 sequence reads: CAISETANTEAFF. The CDR3 DNA sequence: TGTGCCATCAGTGAGACAGCGAACACTGAAGCTTTCTTT.